This is a list of T cell receptor beta chains from one sample in a study of beta chain features in type 1 diabetes. Sequenced by immunoSEQ multiplex PCR; TCRdb stores in-frame clones only, minus some. This table holds roughly 150,000 clones, about 9% found once. Material for sequencing was central memory CD4+ T cells from blood. These receptors came from a woman aged 18 to 35 with type 1 diabetes. CDR3s include the opening cysteine and the closing phenylalanine or tryptophan. A D gene is named only where the DNA matches it firmly. The listing skips clone size in some rows; elsewhere it reads once, few, many or a size class.

d_gene: TRBD2; abundance: few; v_gene: TRBV7-9; j_gene: TRBJ2-7; CDR3nt: TGTGCCAGCAGCGCGAGCGGGAGCCGAGGATACGAGCAGTACTTC; CDR3aa: CASSASGSRGYEQYF
d_gene: -; abundance: -; v_gene: TRBV19; j_gene: TRBJ1-3; CDR3nt: TGTGCCAGATCGACGGCTAAGCGGGACAAACATGGAAACACCATATATTTT; CDR3aa: CARSTAKRDKHGNTIYF
d_gene: -; abundance: -; v_gene: TRBV18; j_gene: TRBJ1-1; CDR3nt: TGTGCCAGCTCCCCTGTCGGGTTGGGTACTGAAGCTTTCTTT; CDR3aa: CASSPVGLGTEAFF
d_gene: TRBD1; abundance: few; v_gene: TRBV25-1; j_gene: TRBJ2-1; CDR3nt: TGTGCCAGCAGTGAATATGAGGACAGGTACAATGAGCAGTTCTTC; CDR3aa: CASSEYEDRYNEQFF
d_gene: TRBD2; abundance: -; v_gene: TRBV15; j_gene: TRBJ2-2; CDR3nt: TGTGCCACCAGCACGAGCGGGGATCGACCTGGGGAGCTGTTTTTT; CDR3aa: CATSTSGDRPGELFF
d_gene: -; abundance: few; v_gene: TRBV27; j_gene: TRBJ2-1; CDR3nt: TGTGCCAGCGCCCAGGGTTATAGGGTGAACAATGAGCAGTTCTTC; CDR3aa: CASAQGYRVNNEQFF
d_gene: TRBD1; abundance: few; v_gene: TRBV18; j_gene: TRBJ1-2; CDR3nt: TGTGCCAGCTCTCGGACAGGGAATGGCTACACCTTC; CDR3aa: CASSRTGNGYTF
d_gene: -; abundance: few; v_gene: TRBV9; j_gene: TRBJ2-7; CDR3nt: TGTGCCAGCAGCTCTGACACCCGCTCCTACGAGCAGTACTTC; CDR3aa: CASSSDTRSYEQYF
d_gene: -; abundance: -; v_gene: TRBV10-3; j_gene: TRBJ2-5; CDR3nt: TGTGCCATCAGTGAGTCCGGGGGGCCGGTAGAGACCCAGTACTTC; CDR3aa: CAISESGGPVETQYF
d_gene: TRBD2; abundance: -; v_gene: TRBV7-2; j_gene: TRBJ2-7; CDR3nt: TGTGCCAGCAGCCTTAAGCGGGGACCCTACGAGCAGTACTTC; CDR3aa: CASSLKRGPYEQYF
d_gene: -; abundance: -; v_gene: TRBV5-1; j_gene: TRBJ2-7; CDR3nt: TGCGCCAGCAGCTTGTCTCTCGGGGAATGGTACGAGCAGTACTTC; CDR3aa: CASSLSLGEWYEQYF
d_gene: -; abundance: -; v_gene: TRBV28; j_gene: TRBJ1-2; CDR3nt: TGTGCCAGCAGTCTAGCGCGGTTGGATTACGGCTACACCTTC; CDR3aa: CASSLARLDYGYTF
d_gene: TRBD1; abundance: few; v_gene: TRBV5-7; j_gene: TRBJ2-7; CDR3nt: TGTGCCAGCAGGTTCAACAGGGGAAGCTCCTACGAGCAGTACTTC; CDR3aa: CASRFNRGSSYEQYF
d_gene: -; abundance: few; v_gene: TRBV7-8; j_gene: TRBJ1-5; CDR3nt: TGTGCCAGCAGCTTAAGCCGGGGGGGGAGCGGGGCCTGGCAGCCCCAGCATTTT; CDR3aa: CASSLSRGGSGAWQPQHF
d_gene: -; abundance: -; v_gene: TRBV28; j_gene: TRBJ2-2; CDR3nt: TGTGCCAGCATCACCCAGGTGAACACCGGGGAGCTGTTTTTT; CDR3aa: CASITQVNTGELFF
d_gene: TRBD1; abundance: few; v_gene: TRBV6-5; j_gene: TRBJ2-7; CDR3nt: TGTGCCAGCAGTCCGGACAGGGGTCGTTACGAGCAGTACTTC; CDR3aa: CASSPDRGRYEQYF
d_gene: -; abundance: -; v_gene: TRBV2; j_gene: TRBJ2-7; CDR3nt: TGTGCCAGCAGTGTCACCTACGAGCAGTACTTC; CDR3aa: CASSVTYEQYF
d_gene: -; abundance: few; v_gene: TRBV10-3; j_gene: TRBJ1-1; CDR3nt: TGTGCCATCAGTGTCAACGGGCAGGGACAGAACACTGAAGCTTTCTTT; CDR3aa: CAISVNGQGQNTEAFF
d_gene: -; abundance: -; v_gene: TRBV29-1; j_gene: TRBJ2-3; CDR3nt: TGCAGCGTTGGGGCAGGCACTAGCACAGATACGCAGTATTTT; CDR3aa: CSVGAGTSTDTQYF
d_gene: -; abundance: few; v_gene: TRBV5-1; j_gene: TRBJ2-1; CDR3nt: TGCGCCAGCAGCTTGGGGGGGCCCTACAATGAGCAGTTCTTC; CDR3aa: CASSLGGPYNEQFF
d_gene: TRBD1; abundance: few; v_gene: TRBV11-2; j_gene: TRBJ2-3; CDR3nt: TGTGCCAGCAGCTTTACAGGGGCAGATACGCAGTATTTT; CDR3aa: CASSFTGADTQYF
d_gene: -; abundance: -; v_gene: TRBV11-3; j_gene: TRBJ2-2; CDR3nt: TGTGCCAGCAGCTTGTCCCGGAGCGCCGGGGAGCTGTTTTTT; CDR3aa: CASSLSRSAGELFF
d_gene: -; abundance: many; v_gene: TRBV4-1; j_gene: TRBJ2-1; CDR3nt: TGCGCCAGCAGCCAGGCTGACAGGTCCCTCGGGAATGAGCAGTTCTTC; CDR3aa: CASSQADRSLGNEQFF
d_gene: -; abundance: few; v_gene: TRBV28; j_gene: TRBJ2-7; CDR3nt: TGTGCCAGCAGTCTCCCGACAGGGAGGTCCTACGAGCAGTACTTC; CDR3aa: CASSLPTGRSYEQYF
d_gene: -; abundance: few; v_gene: TRBV10-3; j_gene: TRBJ1-5; CDR3nt: TGTGCCATCAGTGAGGCGGAGGGACAGCCCCAGCATTTT; CDR3aa: CAISEAEGQPQHF
d_gene: -; abundance: -; v_gene: TRBV5-1; j_gene: TRBJ1-2; CDR3nt: TGCGCCAGCAGCCTCGCCGGGGACTATGGCTACACCTTC; CDR3aa: CASSLAGDYGYTF
d_gene: TRBD2; abundance: -; v_gene: TRBV5-4; j_gene: TRBJ2-5; CDR3nt: TGTGCCAGCAGCTTGGCGGGGGGATCGGAGACCCAGTACTTC; CDR3aa: CASSLAGGSETQYF
d_gene: -; abundance: -; v_gene: TRBV4-3; j_gene: TRBJ1-2; CDR3nt: TGCGCCAGCAGCCAATGGGGGGGTAACTATGGCTACACCTTC; CDR3aa: CASSQWGGNYGYTF
d_gene: TRBD2; abundance: few; v_gene: TRBV7-2; j_gene: TRBJ2-1; CDR3nt: TGTGCCAGCAGCTCCCGGACTAGCCTGGGTGAGCAGTTCTTC; CDR3aa: CASSSRTSLGEQFF
d_gene: -; abundance: -; v_gene: TRBV19; j_gene: TRBJ2-3; CDR3nt: TGTGCCAGTAGTTTGGTTTCGGGGTTCACAGATACGCAGTATTTT; CDR3aa: CASSLVSGFTDTQYF
d_gene: TRBD1; abundance: few; v_gene: TRBV6-6; j_gene: TRBJ1-5; CDR3nt: TGTGCCAGCATTCGGCAGGGGGCTAAGGGCAATCAGCCCCAGCATTTT; CDR3aa: CASIRQGAKGNQPQHF
d_gene: -; abundance: -; v_gene: TRBV18; j_gene: TRBJ1-6; CDR3nt: TGTGCCAGCTCATATAACGTCCAGGAAAATTCACCCCTCCACTTT; CDR3aa: CASSYNVQENSPLHF
d_gene: TRBD2; abundance: -; v_gene: TRBV9; j_gene: TRBJ2-1; CDR3nt: TGTGCCAGCAGCGTAGACGGGGGGGCCAACAATGAGCAGTTCTTC; CDR3aa: CASSVDGGANNEQFF
d_gene: -; abundance: few; v_gene: TRBV6-4; j_gene: TRBJ2-2; CDR3nt: TGTGCCAGCGGCAGGGAAACGGGCACCGGGGAGCTGTTTTTT; CDR3aa: CASGRETGTGELFF
d_gene: -; abundance: many; v_gene: TRBV10-3; j_gene: TRBJ1-4; CDR3nt: TGTGCCATCAGTGAGTCGACCGAATTTATGGAGTTT; CDR3aa: CAISESTEFMEF
d_gene: TRBD1; abundance: many; v_gene: TRBV23-1; j_gene: TRBJ2-7; CDR3nt: TGCGCCAGCACGAGGGACAGGGGGCTTGAGGTTAGCTCCTACGAGCAGTACTTC; CDR3aa: CASTRDRGLEVSSYEQYF
d_gene: TRBD1; abundance: -; v_gene: TRBV5-4; j_gene: TRBJ1-1; CDR3nt: TGTGCCAGCAGCCCCAGGACAGGGGGCTACACTGAAGCTTTCTTT; CDR3aa: CASSPRTGGYTEAFF
d_gene: -; abundance: few; v_gene: TRBV19; j_gene: TRBJ1-2; CDR3nt: TGTGCCAGTAGTATTGTACAGAACTATGGCTACACCTTC; CDR3aa: CASSIVQNYGYTF
d_gene: TRBD2; abundance: -; v_gene: TRBV6-5; j_gene: TRBJ2-5; CDR3nt: TGTGCCAGCCGAAGGACTAGCGGGAGCTACGAGACCCAGTACTTC; CDR3aa: CASRRTSGSYETQYF
d_gene: TRBD2; abundance: few; v_gene: TRBV9; j_gene: TRBJ2-5; CDR3nt: TGTGCCAGCAGCGGACAAGCGGGGGGTCTGGGGACCCAGTACTTC; CDR3aa: CASSGQAGGLGTQYF
d_gene: TRBD1; abundance: -; v_gene: TRBV9; j_gene: TRBJ2-5; CDR3nt: TGTGCCAGCAGCGTAGAGGGACAGGGGCGAGAGACCCAGTACTTC; CDR3aa: CASSVEGQGRETQYF
d_gene: -; abundance: few; v_gene: TRBV5-1; j_gene: TRBJ2-5; CDR3nt: TGCGCCAGCTCCCAGACCTCCACTAAGGGGGAGACCCAGTACTTC; CDR3aa: CASSQTSTKGETQYF
d_gene: TRBD1; abundance: many; v_gene: TRBV29-1; j_gene: TRBJ2-7; CDR3nt: TGCAGCGTCCCCGCGACAGGGATCTACGAGCAGTACTTC; CDR3aa: CSVPATGIYEQYF
d_gene: TRBD2; abundance: -; v_gene: TRBV18; j_gene: TRBJ2-1; CDR3nt: TGTGCCAGCTCACCACCGCTGGCGGGAGGGTCCTACAATGAGCAGTTCTTC; CDR3aa: CASSPPLAGGSYNEQFF
d_gene: TRBD1; abundance: few; v_gene: TRBV11-3; j_gene: TRBJ2-3; CDR3nt: TGTGCCAGCAGCCAGGGACAGAGCACAGATACGCAGTATTTT; CDR3aa: CASSQGQSTDTQYF
d_gene: TRBD2; abundance: -; v_gene: TRBV7-3; j_gene: TRBJ2-1; CDR3nt: TGTGCCAGCAGCCCACAAGTAAGACTAGCGGCATACAATGAGCAGTTCTTC; CDR3aa: CASSPQVRLAAYNEQFF
d_gene: -; abundance: -; v_gene: TRBV10-3; j_gene: TRBJ1-5; CDR3nt: TGTGCCATCAGTGAAGTCAGAATTAGCAATCAGCCCCAGCATTTT; CDR3aa: CAISEVRISNQPQHF
d_gene: TRBD1; abundance: few; v_gene: TRBV7-2; j_gene: TRBJ2-2; CDR3nt: TGTGCCAGCAGCTTTCGGACAGGGCACACCGGGGAGCTGTTTTTT; CDR3aa: CASSFRTGHTGELFF
d_gene: TRBD1; abundance: many; v_gene: TRBV7-9; j_gene: TRBJ2-7; CDR3nt: TGTGCCAGCAGCCTGACAGGGGTCGAGCAGTACTTC; CDR3aa: CASSLTGVEQYF